These 15 T cell receptor beta chains came from one sample sequenced in a study of blood T cell repertoires in COVID-19. This table comes from immunoSEQ multiplex PCR, and its TCRdb copy is limited to in-frame clones, with some not included. The sample includes some 190,000 clones, more than 65% of them seen just once. The sample consisted of PBMCs or T cells enriched from blood (not recorded which). These receptors were taken from a woman in her forties or fifties with acute COVID-19.

This chain joins TRBV2 and TRBJ1-2; D is perhaps TRBD1 (6 bases). The CDR3 contains 14 residues. V was pared by 6 bases and J by 5 bases, with 16 bases between. CDR1 SNHLY and CDR2 FYNNEI come from the germline V gene. Written as DNA, the CDR3 is TGTGCCAGCAGATTTACACAGGGAGGGTATGGCTACACCTTC. This gives the protein CASRFTQGGYGYTF.

The chain has TRBV18 and TRBJ2-2; TRBD1 agrees at 7 bases. Per the germline V gene, CDR1 is KGHSH and CDR2 is LQKENI. The CDR3 totals 16 residues. The V segment lost 2 bases and the J segment 0 bases; nucleotides outside the gene matches: 3. The CDR3 DNA follows: TGTGCCAGCTCACCAAGGGGACAGACGAACACCGGGGAGCTGTTTTTT. It codes for CASSPRGQTNTGELFF.

The chain recombines TRBV5-6 with TRBJ1-2; 9 nucleotides match TRBD1. The CDR3 loop spans 13 amino acids. Looked up from germline, CDR1 is SGHDT and CDR2 is YYEEEE. J lost 8 bases, V lost 0 bases, and 2 bases had no gene match. The CDR3 sequence is CASSLDRGQGYTF. DNA of the CDR3: TGTGCCAGCAGCTTGGACAGGGGGCAGGGCTACACCTTC. The full variable domain, completed using reference TRBV5-6 and TRBJ1-2, is DAGVTQSPTHLIKTRGQQVTLRCSPKSGHDTVSWYQQALGQGPQFIFQYYEEEERQRGNFPDRFSGHQFPNYSSELNVNALLLGDSALYLCASSLDRGQGYTFGSGTRLTVV.

The genes are TRBV4-1 and TRBJ1-2; 7 nucleotides line up with TRBD1. The CDR3 has 14 residues. CDR1 and CDR2 (germline): MGHRA, YSYEKL. Germline trimming cut 1 base from V and 3 bases from J; bases unmatched to any gene: 2. CDR3 amino acids: CASSQADRDYGYTF. In DNA, the CDR3 is TGCGCCAGCAGCCAAGCCGACAGGGACTATGGCTACACCTTC.

This clone was observed a single time. J is TRBJ1-6 and V is TRBV7-2; a possible D gene is TRBD1 (5 bases). The germline CDR1 and CDR2 sequences are SGHTA and FQGNSA. V dropped 5 bases and J dropped 8 bases, with 16 bases sitting between them. This CDR3 spans 15 amino acids. The CDR3 nucleotides read TGTGCCAGCAGCGTCCCCCCAGGGTTGGATTCACCCCTCCACTTT. Amino acids: CASSVPPGLDSPLHF.

V and J are TRBV4-1 and TRBJ2-5; 8 nucleotides line up with TRBD2. V lost 8 bases and J lost 4; bases outside the gene matches: 9. Germline CDR1 reads MGHRA; CDR2 reads YSYEKL. The CDR3 contains 14 residues. The DNA of the CDR3 is TGCGCCAGCGGCCGAGGACTAGCAGGAGAGACCCAGTACTTC. It translates to CASGRGLAGETQYF.

This clone was detected only a few times. V usage is TRBV7-9 and J usage is TRBJ2-3; a weak D match, TRBD2 (6 bases). V lost 6 bases and J lost 0, with 16 bases in between. From germline, CDR1 is SEHNR and CDR2 FQNEAQ (reference sequence). This CDR3 has 16 residues. The CDR3 coding sequence is TGTGCCAGCAGACCCTCTGGGGGGACTAGCACAGATACGCAGTATTTT. Protein sequence: CASRPSGGTSTDTQYF.

The sample holds one count of this clone. V and J are TRBV6-5 and TRBJ1-2, with TRBD1 as a possible D gene (5 bases). This CDR3 has 13 amino acids. Germline CDR1 and CDR2: MNHEY and SVGAGI. Trimming cost V 10 bases and J 4 bases, with 16 bases left between them. The chain's CDR3 is CATNSGGTYGYTF. The CDR3 DNA reads TGTGCCACCAACTCCGGGGGTACCTATGGCTACACCTTC.

The CDR3 protein is CASSQSLTETGPPYEQYV. CDR3 coding DNA: TGCGCCAGCAGTCAGTCCCTAACAGAGACAGGTCCTCCGTACGAGCAGTACGTC. The rearrangement joins TRBV23-1 to TRBJ2-7; D perhaps matches TRBD1 (6 bases). TRBV23-1 is labeled an ORF, and its function is uncertain. CDR3 length: 18 amino acids. V lost 3 bases and J 4 bases, leaving 25 bases between the germline ends.

This clone was counted ten times or more. The genes are TRBV14 and TRBJ1-2, with 8 positions matching TRBD1. Germline CDR1 and CDR2: SGHDN and FVKESK. This CDR3 comprises 19 residues. Trimming cost V 3 bases and J 7 bases; bases outside gene matches: 22. The CDR3, as DNA: TGTGCCAGCAGCCACCCCGAAGCCCCAGGGGGCACCCTTCCAAGTGGCTACACCTTC. Protein sequence: CASSHPEAPGGTLPSGYTF.

This clone was detected a few times. V usage is TRBV28 and J usage is TRBJ1-6; TRBD1 matches 7 bases. Per germline, CDR1 MDHEN and CDR2 SYDVKM. V trimming: 9 bases; J trimming: 8 bases; junction bases outside the gene matches: 16. The CDR3 covers 16 residues. The CDR3 loop is CASSDSRQGRDSPLHF. CDR3 nucleotide sequence: TGTGCCAGTTCCGACTCGAGACAGGGCCGGGATTCACCCCTCCACTTT.

This chain connects TRBV11-2 to TRBJ1-2, with TRBD1 identical over 7 bases. This CDR3 spans 14 amino acids. CDR1 is SGHAT and CDR2 is FQNNGV in the germline V gene. Trimming at V came to 5 bases and at J to 3 bases, leaving 6 bases not matched to a gene. CDR3 loop: CASSARGIDYGYTF. For the CDR3, the DNA is TGTGCCAGCAGCGCCAGGGGGATCGACTATGGCTACACCTTC.

The chain couples TRBV6-6 to TRBJ1-4; unclear D gene. Trimming removed 1 base at V and 8 bases at J, with 11 bases between. This CDR3 is built from 14 residues. CDR1 and CDR2 from the germline V gene are MNHNY and SVGAGI (reference sequence). The CDR3: CASSYYGGPEKLFF. The CDR3 coding sequence is TGTGCCAGCAGTTACTACGGAGGACCGGAAAAACTGTTTTTT.

The chain joins TRBV5-1 to TRBJ1-2; 9 bases agree with TRBD1. The germline gives CDR1 SGHRS, CDR2 YFSETQ. CDR3 size: 16 residues. Trimming took 0 bases from V and 6 from J; bases not matched to a gene: 9. The DNA of the CDR3 is TGCGCCAGCAGCTTGGGTTGGGGACAGGGCAGGGATGGCTACACCTTC. This sequence encodes CASSLGWGQGRDGYTF.

The chain uses TRBV7-6 and TRBJ1-5; D gene uncertain. Germline values: CDR1 SGHVS, CDR2 FNYEAQ. Trimming took off 1 base at V and 3 bases at J, with 10 bases between the two ends. CDR3 size: 15 residues. CDR3 coding DNA: TGTGCCAGCAGCTTAGGCGGCAGTCTCAATCAGCCCCAGCATTTT. As protein: CASSLGGSLNQPQHF.